Listed below are T cell receptor beta chains from one sample, sequenced in a study of blood T cells in healthy people across ages. TCRdb processed the 5' RACE reads anew with MiXCR; each CDR3 protein has one entry. The data show over 1,300,000 distinct CDR3 sequences, with approximately 63% seen just once and more than 6% held by the top ten. Sequencing was performed on blood. These receptors were taken from a man aged 18 to 29 in good health. CDR3s include the opening cysteine and the closing phenylalanine or tryptophan. Fields, in order: J gene, V gene, D gene, clone size, CDR3 protein, CDR3 DNA. The D gene is left open where the match is weak. Size is omitted from some rows. Given values are once, few, many or a class for expanded clones.

J gene: TRBJ1-2; V gene: TRBV9; D gene: TRBD1; clone size: -; CDR3 protein: CASSSKGASNYGYTF; CDR3 DNA: TGTGCCAGCAGCTCGAAGGGGGCGTCCAACTATGGCTACACCTTC
J gene: TRBJ2-3; V gene: TRBV20-1; D gene: -; clone size: -; CDR3 protein: CSARDGVLIADTQYF; CDR3 DNA: TGCAGTGCTAGAGATGGGGTCCTTATTGCAGATACGCAGTATTTT
J gene: TRBJ2-7; V gene: TRBV5-1; D gene: -; clone size: -; CDR3 protein: CASSLTSGDEQYF; CDR3 DNA: TGCGCCAGCAGCTTGACGTCAGGGGACGAGCAGTACTTC
J gene: TRBJ2-5; V gene: TRBV5-1; D gene: -; clone size: few; CDR3 protein: CASSPSGALQETQYF; CDR3 DNA: TGCGCCAGCAGCCCATCAGGGGCTCTCCAAGAGACCCAGTACTTC
J gene: TRBJ2-7; V gene: TRBV6-2/TRBV6-3; D gene: -; clone size: -; CDR3 protein: CASSTMGELSYEQYF; CDR3 DNA: TGTGCCAGCAGTACCATGGGTGAGCTCTCCTACGAGCAGTACTTC
J gene: TRBJ1-2; V gene: TRBV6-1; D gene: -; clone size: -; CDR3 protein: CASSEGLAANYGYTF; CDR3 DNA: TGTGCCAGCAGTGAAGGTCTGGCTGCTAACTATGGCTACACCTTC
J gene: TRBJ1-1; V gene: TRBV4-3; D gene: -; clone size: few; CDR3 protein: CASSQEGRENTEAFF; CDR3 DNA: TGCGCCAGCAGCCAAGAGGGGCGGGAGAACACTGAAGCTTTCTTT
J gene: TRBJ2-5; V gene: TRBV20-1; D gene: -; clone size: few; CDR3 protein: CSARPGDLSEQYF; CDR3 DNA: TGCAGTGCTAGACCCGGGGACCTCTCTGAGCAGTACTTC
J gene: TRBJ2-7; V gene: TRBV13; D gene: -; clone size: few; CDR3 protein: CASSLGPGGQSLEQYF; CDR3 DNA: TGTGCCAGCAGCTTAGGCCCTGGTGGACAGAGCCTCGAGCAGTACTTC
J gene: TRBJ2-1; V gene: TRBV29-1; D gene: -; clone size: -; CDR3 protein: CSAGRVSEQFF; CDR3 DNA: TGCAGCGCCGGAAGGGTGTCTGAGCAGTTCTTC
J gene: TRBJ2-1; V gene: TRBV9; D gene: -; clone size: -; CDR3 protein: CASSVATGVEAPEQFF; CDR3 DNA: TGTGCCAGCAGCGTAGCTACAGGTGTGGAAGCTCCTGAGCAGTTCTTC
J gene: TRBJ2-7; V gene: TRBV7-9; D gene: TRBD1; clone size: -; CDR3 protein: CASIPVGGQGYEEQYF; CDR3 DNA: TGTGCCAGCATACCGGTCGGTGGACAGGGGTATGAGGAGCAGTACTTC
J gene: TRBJ1-1; V gene: TRBV12-3/TRBV12-4; D gene: -; clone size: once; CDR3 protein: CASSFGGLKNTEAFF; CDR3 DNA: TGTGCCAGCAGTTTTGGGGGGCTAAAGAACACTGAAGCTTTCTTT
J gene: TRBJ2-7; V gene: TRBV10-3; D gene: TRBD1; clone size: -; CDR3 protein: CAIRGTEDYEQYF; CDR3 DNA: TGTGCCATCAGGGGGACAGAAGACTACGAGCAGTACTTC
J gene: TRBJ2-1; V gene: TRBV9; D gene: -; clone size: -; CDR3 protein: CASSVGDSGAIEQFF; CDR3 DNA: TGTGCCAGCAGCGTAGGGGACTCGGGTGCAATTGAGCAGTTCTTC
J gene: TRBJ2-5; V gene: TRBV7-6; D gene: TRBD1; clone size: few; CDR3 protein: CASSPGQGETQYF; CDR3 DNA: TGTGCCAGCAGCCCTGGACAGGGAGAGACCCAGTACTTC
J gene: TRBJ1-2; V gene: TRBV7-9; D gene: -; clone size: -; CDR3 protein: CASSRGRTATF; CDR3 DNA: TGTGCCAGCAGCCGAGGCCGGACGGCCACCTTC
J gene: TRBJ2-1; V gene: TRBV7-2; D gene: TRBD2; clone size: -; CDR3 protein: CASSLEPGGEQFF; CDR3 DNA: TGTGCCAGCAGCTTAGAACCGGGGGGTGAGCAGTTCTTC
J gene: TRBJ2-7; V gene: TRBV15; D gene: -; clone size: few; CDR3 protein: CATSRDSIGGQQGNEQYF; CDR3 DNA: TGTGCCACCAGCAGAGATTCTATTGGGGGACAACAGGGCAATGAGCAGTACTTC
J gene: TRBJ2-2; V gene: TRBV5-1; D gene: -; clone size: -; CDR3 protein: CASSLEDEENTGELFF; CDR3 DNA: TGCGCCAGCAGCTTGGAAGATGAGGAAAACACCGGGGAGCTGTTTTTT